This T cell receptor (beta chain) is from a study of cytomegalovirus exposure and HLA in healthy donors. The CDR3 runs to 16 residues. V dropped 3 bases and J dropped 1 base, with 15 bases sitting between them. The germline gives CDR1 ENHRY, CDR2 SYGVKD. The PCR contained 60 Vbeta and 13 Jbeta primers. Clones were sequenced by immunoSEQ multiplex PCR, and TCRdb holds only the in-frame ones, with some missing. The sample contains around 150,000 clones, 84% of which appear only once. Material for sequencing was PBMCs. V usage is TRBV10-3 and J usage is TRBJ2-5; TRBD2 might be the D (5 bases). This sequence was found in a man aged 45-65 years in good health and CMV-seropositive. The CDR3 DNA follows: TGTGCCATCAGTGACCCTGGGCTAGCCGTCCAAGAGACCCAGTACTTC. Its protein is CAISDPGLAVQETQYF.